Reported below is one T cell receptor beta chain. The sample is drawn from a study of cytomegalovirus exposure and HLA in healthy donors. A multiplex PCR was run with 60 Vbeta primers and 13 Jbeta primers. This table comes from immunoSEQ multiplex PCR, and its TCRdb copy is limited to in-frame clones, with some not included. Found here are under 95,000 clones, 70% to 80% of them singletons; the top ten hold approximately 15%. Per germline, CDR1 SEHNR and CDR2 FQNEAQ (reference sequence). The CDR3 contains 16 residues. The J segment lost 1 base and the V segment lost 5 bases, leaving 8 bases of the junction unmatched.

What was sequenced was PBMCs. The chain joins TRBV7-9 to TRBJ2-1, with 7 bases aligning to TRBD1. The clonotype was recovered from a woman aged 40 to 50 in good health and CMV-seropositive. The CDR3 DNA follows: TGTGCCAGCAGCCCTACACAGGGGAAGTCCTACAATGAGCAGTTCTTC. It is translated as CASSPTQGKSYNEQFF.